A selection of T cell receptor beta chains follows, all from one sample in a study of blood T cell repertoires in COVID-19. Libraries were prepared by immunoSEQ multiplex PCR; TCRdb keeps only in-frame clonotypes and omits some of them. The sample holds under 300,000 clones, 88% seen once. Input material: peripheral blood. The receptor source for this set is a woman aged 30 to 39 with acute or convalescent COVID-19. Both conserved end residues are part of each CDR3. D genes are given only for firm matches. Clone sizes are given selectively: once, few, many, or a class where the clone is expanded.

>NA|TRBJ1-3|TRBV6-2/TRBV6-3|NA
CASSYSGGSGNTIYF
TGTGCCAGCAGTTACTCTGGAGGTTCGGGAAACACCATATATTTT
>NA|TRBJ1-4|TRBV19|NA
CATAPYSPGIGGWHEKLFF
TGTGCCACCGCACCTTACTCCCCAGGGATCGGAGGGTGGCATGAAAAACTGTTTTTT
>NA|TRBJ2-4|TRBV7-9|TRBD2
CASSSPLGGRAGVNIQYF
TGTGCCAGCAGCTCCCCTCTGGGCGGGAGGGCCGGTGTCAACATTCAGTACTTC
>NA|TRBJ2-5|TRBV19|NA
CASSIVVRDQETQYF
TGTGCCAGTAGTATAGTGGTCAGGGACCAAGAGACCCAGTACTTC
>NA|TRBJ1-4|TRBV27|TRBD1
CASSLSARRDRNEKLFF
TGTGCCAGCAGTTTATCCGCGAGGCGGGACAGGAATGAAAAACTGTTTTTT
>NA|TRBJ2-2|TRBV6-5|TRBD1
CASSYRTGNTGELFF
TGTGCCAGCAGTTATAGGACAGGGAACACCGGGGAGCTGTTTTTT
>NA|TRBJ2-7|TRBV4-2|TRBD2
CASSPGLAVSYEQYF
TGTGCCAGCAGCCCCGGACTAGCGGTGAGCTACGAGCAGTACTTC
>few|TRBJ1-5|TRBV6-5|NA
CASSPRAGINQPQHF
TGTGCCAGCAGCCCCCGGGCAGGGATCAATCAGCCCCAGCATTTT
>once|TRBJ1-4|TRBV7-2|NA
CASSLQARGGEKLFF
TGTGCCAGCAGCTTACAGGCCAGGGGTGGTGAAAAACTGTTTTTT
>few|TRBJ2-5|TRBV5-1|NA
CASSLGAQETQYF
TGCGCCAGCAGCTTGGGGGCCCAAGAGACCCAGTACTTC
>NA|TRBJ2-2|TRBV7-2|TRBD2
CASSLRLGLAVTGELFF
TGTGCCAGCAGCTTGAGGCTAGGACTAGCGGTTACCGGGGAGCTGTTTTTT
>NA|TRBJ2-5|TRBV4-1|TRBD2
CASSQTSGRLQETQYF
TGCGCCAGCAGCCAGACTAGCGGGAGGCTCCAAGAGACCCAGTACTTC
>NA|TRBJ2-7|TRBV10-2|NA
CASSESSSYEQYF
TGCGCCAGCAGTGAGTCTTCGTCGTACGAGCAGTACTTC
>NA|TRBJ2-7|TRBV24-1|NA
CATSDPNVSYEQYF
TGTGCCACCAGTGACCCCAATGTCTCCTACGAGCAGTACTTC
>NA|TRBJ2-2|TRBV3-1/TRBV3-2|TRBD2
CASSQGGGRATGELFF
TGTGCCAGCAGCCAAGGTGGCGGGAGGGCCACCGGGGAGCTGTTTTTT
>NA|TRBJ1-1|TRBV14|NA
CASSARTVFEAFF
TGTGCCAGCAGCGCCCGGACAGTTTTTGAAGCTTTCTTT
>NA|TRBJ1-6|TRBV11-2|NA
CASSLREEKSYNSPLHF
TGTGCCAGCAGCTTAAGGGAGGAAAAGTCCTATAATTCACCCCTCCACTTT
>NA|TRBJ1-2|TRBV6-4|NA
CASSSGYGYTF
TGTGCCAGCAGCAGTGGCTATGGCTACACCTTC
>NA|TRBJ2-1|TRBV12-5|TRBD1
CASGPGQPPYNEQFF
TGTGCTAGTGGCCCGGGACAGCCTCCTTACAATGAGCAGTTCTTC
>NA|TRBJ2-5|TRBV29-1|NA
CSVIRARGGETQYF
TGCAGCGTCATTCGGGCCAGAGGAGGCGAGACCCAGTACTTC
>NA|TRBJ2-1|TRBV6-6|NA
CASRPGLRYNEQFF
TGTGCCAGCAGGCCCGGGTTGCGGTACAATGAGCAGTTCTTC
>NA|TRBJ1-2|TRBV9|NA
CASSPTRAENYGYTF
TGTGCCAGCAGCCCCACTAGGGCGGAAAACTATGGCTACACCTTC
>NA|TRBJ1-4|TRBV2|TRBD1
CASSEIVRDRGLFF
TGTGCCAGCAGTGAAATTGTAAGAGACAGGGGGCTGTTTTTT
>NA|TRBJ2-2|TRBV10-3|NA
CAIKSPGGSSNTGELFF
TGTGCCATCAAATCACCGGGGGGCTCCTCGAACACCGGGGAGCTGTTTTTT
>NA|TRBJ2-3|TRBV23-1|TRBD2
CASSLRPLAGGTDTQYF
TGCGCCAGCAGTCTTCGCCCCCTAGCGGGAGGCACAGATACGCAGTATTTT
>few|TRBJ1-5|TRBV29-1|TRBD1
CSVGEGGERNQPQHF
TGCAGCGTTGGGGAAGGGGGCGAGAGAAATCAGCCCCAGCATTTT
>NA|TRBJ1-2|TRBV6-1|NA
CASSELRGNYGYTF
TGTGCCAGCAGTGAATTACGGGGGAACTATGGCTACACCTTC
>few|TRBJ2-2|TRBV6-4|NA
CASSDSGASTGELFF
TGTGCCAGCAGTGACTCGGGGGCGAGCACCGGGGAGCTGTTTTTT
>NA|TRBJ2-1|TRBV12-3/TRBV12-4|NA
CASSFGVLQGEFF
TGTGCCAGCAGTTTCGGCGTTTTGCAAGGGGAGTTCTTC